There are many counts of the clone carrying this T cell receptor (beta chain). At one boundary the junction diverges from the germline segment, which might be a read error. TCRdb analysed the 5' RACE reads with MiXCR anew, one entry per CDR3 protein. The table shows roughly 380,000 distinct CDR3 sequences, with over 25% occurring only once. These data come from a study of T-cell memory formation after mild COVID-19. Germline V lookup: CDR1 SGHRS, CDR2 YFSETQ. The length of the CDR3 is 15 residues. This chain uses TRBV5-1 with TRBJ2-7, with TRBD1 matching over 8 bases. Sequencing input: PBMCs or a T cell subset sorted from them (not recorded which). This receptor was taken from an adult woman who had mild COVID-19 (a few samples of this study predate the infection). Cell type and time point are not known. CDR3 sequence: CASSLAGTGSYEQYF. The CDR3 region has the DNA TGTGCCAGCAGCTTAGCCGGGACAGGCTCCTACGAGCAGTACTTC.